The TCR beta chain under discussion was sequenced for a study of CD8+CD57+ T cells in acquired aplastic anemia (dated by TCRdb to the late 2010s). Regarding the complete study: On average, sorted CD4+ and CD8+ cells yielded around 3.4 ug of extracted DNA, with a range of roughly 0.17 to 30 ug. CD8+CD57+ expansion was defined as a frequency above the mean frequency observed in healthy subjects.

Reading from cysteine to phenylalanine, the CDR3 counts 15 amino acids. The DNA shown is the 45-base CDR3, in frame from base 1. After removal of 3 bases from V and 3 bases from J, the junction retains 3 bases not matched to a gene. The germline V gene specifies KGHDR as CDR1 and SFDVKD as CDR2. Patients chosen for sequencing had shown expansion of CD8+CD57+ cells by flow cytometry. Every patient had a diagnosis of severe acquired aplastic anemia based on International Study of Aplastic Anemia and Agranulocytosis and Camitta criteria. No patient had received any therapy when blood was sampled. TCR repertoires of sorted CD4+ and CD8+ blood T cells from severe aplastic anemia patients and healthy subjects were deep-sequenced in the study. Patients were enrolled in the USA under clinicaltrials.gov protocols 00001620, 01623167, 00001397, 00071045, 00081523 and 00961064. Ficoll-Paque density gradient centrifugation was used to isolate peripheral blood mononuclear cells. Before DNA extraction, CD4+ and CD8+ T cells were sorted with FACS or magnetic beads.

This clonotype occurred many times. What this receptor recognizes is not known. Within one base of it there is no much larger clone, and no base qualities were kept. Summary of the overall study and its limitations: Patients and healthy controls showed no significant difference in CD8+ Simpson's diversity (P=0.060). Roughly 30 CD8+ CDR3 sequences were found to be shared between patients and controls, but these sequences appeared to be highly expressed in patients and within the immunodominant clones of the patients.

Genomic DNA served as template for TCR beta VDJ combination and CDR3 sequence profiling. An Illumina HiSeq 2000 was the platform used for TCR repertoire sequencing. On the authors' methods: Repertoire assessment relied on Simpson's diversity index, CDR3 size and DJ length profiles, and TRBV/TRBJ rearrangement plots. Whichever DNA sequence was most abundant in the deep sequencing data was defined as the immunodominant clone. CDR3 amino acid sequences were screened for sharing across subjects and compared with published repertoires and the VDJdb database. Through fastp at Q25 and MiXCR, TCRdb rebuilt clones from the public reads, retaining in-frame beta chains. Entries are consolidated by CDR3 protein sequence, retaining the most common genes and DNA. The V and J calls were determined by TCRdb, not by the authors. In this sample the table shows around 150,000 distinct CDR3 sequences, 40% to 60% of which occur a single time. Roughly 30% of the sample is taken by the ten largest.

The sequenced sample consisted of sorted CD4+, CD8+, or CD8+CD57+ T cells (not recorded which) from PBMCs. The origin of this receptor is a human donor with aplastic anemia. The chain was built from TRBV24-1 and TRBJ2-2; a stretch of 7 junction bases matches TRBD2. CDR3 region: CATSDVGGDTGELFF. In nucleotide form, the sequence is TGTGCCACCAGTGATGTGGGGGGGGACACCGGGGAGCTGTTTTTT.